This T cell receptor (beta chain) came from a study of T cells in Graves' hyperthyroidism and ophthalmopathy. Regions amplified from RNA transcripts were the TCR beta CDR3 regions. During a first-round RT-PCR of the TCR CDR3, the HTBI primer set was used. One entry per CDR3 protein, called by TCRdb with MiXCR from the multiplex PCR reads. The sample has 450,000 to 650,000 distinct CDR3 sequences, 15% to 20% seen once. The CDR3 is 16 residues long. Germline assignment: CDR1 MNHEY and CDR2 SVGEGT. The J segment lost 1 base and the V segment lost 5 bases, leaving 8 bases of the junction unmatched. V and J are TRBV6-2 or TRBV6-3 and TRBJ2-3, with 8 bases aligning to TRBD1. The TCR sequence derives from a woman between 18 and 30 years old with Graves' ophthalmopathy. Sequencing was carried out using blood. The CDR3: CASSNPGGAGTDTQYF. As DNA, the CDR3 is TGTGCCAGCAGTAACCCAGGGGGCGCGGGCACAGATACGCAGTATTTT.